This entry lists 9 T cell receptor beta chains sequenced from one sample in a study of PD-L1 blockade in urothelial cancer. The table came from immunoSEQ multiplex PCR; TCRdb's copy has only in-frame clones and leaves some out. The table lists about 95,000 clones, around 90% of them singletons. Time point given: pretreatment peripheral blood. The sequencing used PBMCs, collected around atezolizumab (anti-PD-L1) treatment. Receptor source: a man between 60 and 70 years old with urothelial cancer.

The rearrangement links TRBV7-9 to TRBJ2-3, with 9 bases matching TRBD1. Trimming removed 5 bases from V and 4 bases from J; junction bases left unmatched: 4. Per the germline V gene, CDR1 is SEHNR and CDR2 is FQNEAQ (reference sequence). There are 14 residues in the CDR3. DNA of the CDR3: TGTGCCAGCAGCCCCCGACAGGGGGCAGATACGCAGTATTTT. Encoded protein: CASSPRQGADTQYF.

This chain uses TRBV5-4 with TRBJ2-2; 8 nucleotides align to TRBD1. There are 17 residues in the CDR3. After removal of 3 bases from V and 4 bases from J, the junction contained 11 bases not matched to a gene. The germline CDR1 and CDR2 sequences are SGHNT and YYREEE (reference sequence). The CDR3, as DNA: TGTGCCAGCAGCTCCGCTTCAGGGGGCATCAGCACCGGGGAGCTGTTTTTT. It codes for CASSSASGGISTGELFF.

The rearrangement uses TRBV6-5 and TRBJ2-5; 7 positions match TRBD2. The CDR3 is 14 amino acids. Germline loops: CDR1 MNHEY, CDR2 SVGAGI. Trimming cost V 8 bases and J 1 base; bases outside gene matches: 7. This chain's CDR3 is CASGRASGQETQYF. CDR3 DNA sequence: TGTGCCAGCGGGAGGGCTAGCGGCCAAGAGACCCAGTACTTC.

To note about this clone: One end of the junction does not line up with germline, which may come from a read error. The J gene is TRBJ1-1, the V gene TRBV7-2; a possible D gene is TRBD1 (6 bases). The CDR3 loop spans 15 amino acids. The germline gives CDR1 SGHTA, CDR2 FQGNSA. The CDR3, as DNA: TGTGCCAGCAGATTAGACAGGCTAATGAACACTGAAGCTTTCTTT. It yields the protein CASRLDRLMNTEAFF.

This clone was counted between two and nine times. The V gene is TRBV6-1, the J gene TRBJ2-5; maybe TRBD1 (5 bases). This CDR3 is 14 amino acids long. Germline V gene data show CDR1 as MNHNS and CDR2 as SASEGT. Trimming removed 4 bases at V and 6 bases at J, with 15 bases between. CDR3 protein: CASSGLGRAKTQYF. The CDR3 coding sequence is TGTGCCAGCAGTGGACTGGGGCGTGCGAAGACCCAGTACTTC.

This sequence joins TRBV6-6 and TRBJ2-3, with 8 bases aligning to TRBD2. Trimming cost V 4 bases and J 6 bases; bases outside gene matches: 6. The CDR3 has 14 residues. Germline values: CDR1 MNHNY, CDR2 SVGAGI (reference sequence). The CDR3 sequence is CASSSSGGGDTQYF. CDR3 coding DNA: TGTGCCAGCAGTTCCAGCGGGGGTGGCGATACGCAGTATTTT.

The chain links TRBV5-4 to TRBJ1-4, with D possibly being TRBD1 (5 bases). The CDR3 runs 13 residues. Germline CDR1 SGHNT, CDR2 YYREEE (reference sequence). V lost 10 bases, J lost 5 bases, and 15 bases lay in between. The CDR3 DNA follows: TGTGCCCGCACCGGAAAGGGGAATGAAAAACTGTTTTTT. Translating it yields CARTGKGNEKLFF.

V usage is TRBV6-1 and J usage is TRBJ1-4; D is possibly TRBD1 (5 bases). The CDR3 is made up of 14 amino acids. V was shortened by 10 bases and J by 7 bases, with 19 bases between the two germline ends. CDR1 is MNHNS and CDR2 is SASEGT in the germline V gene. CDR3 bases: TGTGCCATCGATAACCCAGGGTTGGGTGAAAAACTGTTTTTT. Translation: CAIDNPGLGEKLFF.

The CDR3 here is CASSLLAGANTGELFF. The CDR3 region has the DNA TGCGCCAGCAGCCTACTAGCGGGAGCGAACACCGGGGAGCTGTTTTTT. The genes are TRBV4-3 and TRBJ2-2; 11 bases fit TRBD2. The CDR3 is made up of 16 amino acids. Germline V gene sequence: CDR1 LGHNA, CDR2 YSLEER. V shed 4 bases, J shed 0 bases, and the junction held 1 base outside the gene matches.